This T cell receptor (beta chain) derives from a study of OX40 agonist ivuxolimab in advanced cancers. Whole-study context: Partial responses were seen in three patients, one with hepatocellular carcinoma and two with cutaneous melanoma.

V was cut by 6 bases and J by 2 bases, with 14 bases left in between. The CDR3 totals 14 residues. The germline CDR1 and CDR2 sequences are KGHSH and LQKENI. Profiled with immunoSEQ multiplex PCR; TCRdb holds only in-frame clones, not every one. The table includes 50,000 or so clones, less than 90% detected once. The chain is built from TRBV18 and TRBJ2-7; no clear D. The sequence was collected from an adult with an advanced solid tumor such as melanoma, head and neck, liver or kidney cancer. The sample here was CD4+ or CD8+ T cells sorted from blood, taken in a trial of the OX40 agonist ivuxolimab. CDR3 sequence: CASSPRTDAYEQYF. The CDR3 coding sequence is TGTGCCAGCTCCCCTCGGACGGACGCCTACGAGCAGTACTTC.